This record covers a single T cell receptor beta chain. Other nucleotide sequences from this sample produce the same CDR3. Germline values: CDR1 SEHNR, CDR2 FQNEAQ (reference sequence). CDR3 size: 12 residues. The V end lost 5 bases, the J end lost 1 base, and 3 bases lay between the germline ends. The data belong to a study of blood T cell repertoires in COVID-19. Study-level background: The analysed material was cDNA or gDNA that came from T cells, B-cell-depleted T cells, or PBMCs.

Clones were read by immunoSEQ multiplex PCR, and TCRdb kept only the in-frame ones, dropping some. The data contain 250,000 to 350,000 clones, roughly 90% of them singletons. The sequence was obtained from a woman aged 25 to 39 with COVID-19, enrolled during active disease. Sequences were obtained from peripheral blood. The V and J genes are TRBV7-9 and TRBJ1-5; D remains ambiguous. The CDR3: CASSLSNQPQHF. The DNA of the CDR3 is TGTGCCAGCAGCCTAAGCAATCAGCCCCAGCATTTT. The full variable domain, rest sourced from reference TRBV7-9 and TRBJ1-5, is DTGVSQNPRHKITKRGQNVTFRCDPISEHNRLYWYRQTLGQGPEFLTYFQNEAQLEKSRLLSDRFSAERPKGSFSTLEIQRTEQGDSAMYLCASSLSNQPQHFGDGTRLSIL.